The clone carrying this T cell receptor beta chain was seen ten or more times. Its antigen remains unknown. Making TCR cDNA involved 5'RACE template switching, which added UMIs and a universal primer site. Using its own MiXCR run on the 5' RACE reads, TCRdb lists one record per CDR3 protein. The top ten hold roughly a quarter of the sample, which has a few hundred thousand distinct CDR3 sequences, around 4.1% seen once. This sample was taken from a study of T cells after yellow fever vaccination. As for the study in general: Preparation of the low-cell-number fractions used SMART-Seq v4 Ultra Low Input. Study-level results: Booster sampling recovered most clones from primary vaccination (under 98% CD4, around 88% CD8). Clonotypes appearing in both CD4 and CD8 compartments existed, and their share was small.

This CDR3 is built from 14 residues. Trimming pared 7 bases from V and 0 bases from J, leaving 11 bases between. The chain couples TRBV23-1 to TRBJ2-3; a possible D gene is TRBD1 (6 bases). TRBV23-1 is an ORF; its function is uncertain. The TCR originated in a man between 18 and 35 years old who received the YFV17D yellow fever vaccine. This specimen was PBMCs, taken 5 days after the yellow fever booster vaccination. The CDR3 loop is CASITGSSTDTQYF. Here the CDR3 DNA reads TGCGCCAGCATTACAGGGTCGAGCACAGATACGCAGTATTTT.